These 27 T cell receptor beta chains originate from one sample sequenced in a study of OX40 agonist ivuxolimab in advanced cancers. Libraries were prepared by immunoSEQ multiplex PCR; TCRdb keeps only in-frame clonotypes and omits some of them. The sample comprises around 68,000 clones, around 93% of which are singletons, and approximately 1.1% rests with the top ten. Material: CD4+ or CD8+ T cells sorted from blood, obtained in a trial of the OX40 agonist ivuxolimab. The receptor set was obtained from an adult with an advanced solid tumor such as melanoma, head and neck, liver or kidney cancer.

This sequence joins TRBV6-5 and TRBJ2-5; D is unresolved. The ends were cut back, 2 bases at V and 5 bases at J, with 15 bases in the middle. There are 15 residues in the CDR3. Germline CDR1 reads MNHEY; CDR2 reads SVGAGI. The DNA for the CDR3 is TGTGCCAGCAGTTACACCCGGCTTAGCTGGGAGACCCAGTACTTC. It yields the protein CASSYTRLSWETQYF.

This chain connects TRBV5-1 to TRBJ2-1; TRBD2 aligns across 13 bases. Germline CDR1 and CDR2: SGHRS and YFSETQ. This CDR3 has 18 amino acids. J was trimmed by 8 bases and V by 4 bases; bases with no gene match: 15. CDR3 amino acids: CASSNGLAGVGVGHEQFF. CDR3 nucleotides: TGCGCCAGCAGCAATGGACTAGCGGGAGTAGGGGTGGGCCATGAGCAGTTCTTC. Filled out from reference TRBV5-1 and TRBJ2-1, the complete variable domain reads KAGVTQTPRYLIKTRGQQVTLSCSPISGHRSVSWYQQTPGQGLQFLFEYFSETQRNKGNFPGRFSGRQFSNSRSEMNVSTLELGDSALYLCASSNGLAGVGVGHEQFFGPGTRLTVL.

Only one count was recorded for this clone. This rearrangement joins TRBV5-1 to TRBJ1-5; 8 bases are shared with TRBD1. Germline-derived CDR1 and CDR2 are SGHRS and YFSETQ. This CDR3 region has 16 residues. V was clipped by 4 bases and J by 2 bases; unmatched bases: 8. CDR3 DNA sequence: TGCGCCAGCAGCACGCCGACAGGGGAAGGCAATCAGCCCCAGCATTTT. This codes for CASSTPTGEGNQPQHF.

This chain connects TRBV30 to TRBJ2-2; no firm D call. The CDR3 is made up of 14 amino acids. The germline V gene has CDR1 GTSNPN and CDR2 SVGIG (reference sequence). Trimming stripped 1 base from V and 6 bases from J, with 12 bases between. Here the CDR3 DNA reads TGTGCCTGGAGTGCTTTAGCTGGTGCCGGGGAGCTGTTTTTT. Protein: CAWSALAGAGELFF.

The chain employs TRBV11-2 and TRBJ2-7; 9 bases agree with TRBD1. With V trimmed by 2 bases and J by 7 bases, 12 bases remained unmatched. This CDR3 comprises 16 residues. Looked up from germline, CDR1 is SGHAT and CDR2 is FQNNGV. CDR3 sequence reads: CASSLISGTGRVEQYF. In DNA, the CDR3 is TGTGCCAGCAGCTTAATCTCGGGGACAGGGAGAGTGGAGCAGTACTTC.

The chain employs TRBV9 and TRBJ2-3; D is possibly TRBD2 (6 bases). With 0 bases removed from V and 0 bases from J, the gap between germline ends came to 11 bases. Per germline, CDR1 SGDLS and CDR2 YYNGEE. The CDR3 length is 16 residues. Written as DNA, the CDR3 is TGTGCCAGCAGCGTAGATCCGGGGACTAGCACAGATACGCAGTATTTT. Translated: CASSVDPGTSTDTQYF.

This clone was observed a few times. The V and J genes are TRBV28 and TRBJ2-7, with a weak D call TRBD2 (6 bases). Germline lookup yields CDR1 MDHEN and CDR2 SYDVKM. V was cut by 8 bases and J by 0 bases, with 11 bases left in between. The CDR3 is made up of 13 amino acids. CDR3 coding DNA: TGTGCCAGCCGCGGGGCTAGCTCCTACGAGCAGTACTTC. Protein: CASRGASSYEQYF. Using reference TRBV28 and TRBJ2-7 for the parts outside the CDR3, the full variable domain is DVKVTQSSRYLVKRTGEKVFLECVQDMDHENMFWYRQDPGLGLRLIYFSYDVKMKEKGDIPEGYSVSREKKERFSLILESASTNQTSMYLCASRGASSYEQYFGPGTRLTVT.

The chain couples TRBV19 to TRBJ2-7, with D perhaps matching TRBD1 (5 bases). The CDR3 consists of 16 residues. V lost 3 bases, J lost 0 bases, and 15 bases lay in between. Germline values: CDR1 LNHDA, CDR2 SQIVND (reference sequence). CDR3 in amino acids: CASSIKVRASSYEQYF. CDR3 coding DNA: TGTGCCAGTAGTATTAAGGTCAGGGCGAGCTCCTACGAGCAGTACTTC.

V and J are TRBV6-5 and TRBJ1-5, with D hard to call. The germline CDR1 and CDR2 sequences are MNHEY and SVGAGI. The CDR3 is 13 residues long. V was cut by 4 bases and J by 2 bases, with 6 bases left in between. CDR3 in DNA: TGTGCCAGCAGTTTCGGGGGCAATCAGCCCCAGCATTTT. Its translation: CASSFGGNQPQHF.

The chain joins TRBV6-1 to TRBJ2-4; D is unclear. The length of the CDR3 is 12 residues. V was shortened by 3 bases and J by 9 bases, with 9 bases between the two germline ends. In germline, CDR1 is MNHNS, CDR2 SASEGT. The chain's CDR3 is CASSETGAIQYF. The CDR3 nucleotides are TGTGCCAGCAGTGAGACCGGAGCCATTCAGTACTTC.

The V gene is TRBV11-2, the J gene TRBJ2-6; D perhaps matches TRBD2 (6 bases). Germline values: CDR1 SGHAT, CDR2 FQNNGV. With 7 bases removed from V and 3 bases from J, the gap between germline ends came to 13 bases. The CDR3 is made up of 15 amino acids. CDR3 bases: TGTGCCAGCAATGGGGGGTCCGGTGGGGCCAACGTCCTGACTTTC. It is translated as CASNGGSGGANVLTF.

The rearrangement uses TRBV5-4 and TRBJ2-3; 10 bases agree with TRBD2. Germline CDR1 reads SGHNT; CDR2 reads YYREEE (reference sequence). Trimming removed 7 bases from V and 1 base from J; junction bases left unmatched: 9. This CDR3 has 16 amino acids. CDR3 residues: CASHASGRARTDTQYF. CDR3 DNA sequence: TGTGCCAGCCATGCCAGCGGGAGGGCCCGCACAGATACGCAGTATTTT.

The CDR3 region is CASSLGVTVSGNTIYF. Here the CDR3 DNA reads TGCGCCAGCAGCTTGGGGGTGACAGTCTCTGGAAACACCATATATTTT. The chain carries TRBV5-1 and TRBJ1-3; a weak D match, TRBD1 (5 bases). The V gene lost 0 bases and the J gene lost 0 bases, with 10 bases spanning the gap. The germline CDR1 and CDR2 sequences are SGHRS and YFSETQ. The CDR3 spans 16 residues. The full variable domain, in which reference TRBV5-1 and TRBJ1-3 provide the parts outside the CDR3, is KAGVTQTPRYLIKTRGQQVTLSCSPISGHRSVSWYQQTPGQGLQFLFEYFSETQRNKGNFPGRFSGRQFSNSRSEMNVSTLELGDSALYLCASSLGVTVSGNTIYFGEGSWLTVV.

This clone was detected only a few times. At one end, the junction sequence differs from germline, possibly due to a read error. The CDR3 loop reads CASSLSPNHQEAQYF. The CDR3 nucleotides read TGCGCCAGCAGCTTGTCTCCGAATCACCAAGAGGCCCAGTACTTC. The rearrangement links TRBV5-1 to TRBJ2-5; D uncertain. The germline gives CDR1 SGHRS, CDR2 YFSETQ. This CDR3 contains 15 residues. The full variable domain, completed using reference TRBV5-1 and TRBJ2-5, is KAGVTQTPRYLIKTRGQQVTLSCSPISGHRSVSWYQQTPGQGLQFLFEYFSETQRNKGNFPGRFSGRQFSNSRSEMNVSTLELGDSALYLCASSLSPNHQEAQYFGPGTRLLVL.

The rearrangement joins TRBV9 to TRBJ2-3, with D uncertain. Trimming shortened V by 0 bases and J by 6 bases, and 11 bases separated the two germline ends. Germline CDR1 SGDLS, CDR2 YYNGEE. This CDR3 region has 14 residues. CDR3 sequence: CASSVAVYSDTQYF. CDR3 coding DNA: TGTGCCAGCAGCGTAGCGGTTTATTCGGATACGCAGTATTTT.

The chain couples TRBV7-3 to TRBJ1-1; 7 bases line up with TRBD1. This CDR3 is 13 amino acids long. Trimming cost V 6 bases and J 4 bases; bases outside gene matches: 5. Germline V gene lookup returns CDR1 SGHTA and CDR2 FQGTGA. CDR3 sequence (DNA): TGTGCCAGCAGGTTGACAGGGTTCACTGAAGCTTTCTTT. Residues: CASRLTGFTEAFF.

The rearrangement links TRBV30 to TRBJ2-5; TRBD2 agrees at 11 bases. Germline CDR1 and CDR2: GTSNPN and SVGIG (reference sequence). The CDR3 spans 17 residues. J was trimmed by 5 bases and V by 2 bases; bases with no gene match: 13. The CDR3 spells CAWSIGTSGSLGETQYF. The DNA for the CDR3 is TGTGCCTGGAGTATTGGGACTAGCGGCTCATTGGGGGAGACCCAGTACTTC.

The chain employs TRBV9 and TRBJ2-3, with D possibly matching TRBD2 (6 bases). Germline V lookup: CDR1 SGDLS, CDR2 YYNGEE. The CDR3 covers 15 residues. V was trimmed by 0 bases and J by 2 bases, leaving 10 bases between them. CDR3: CASSVVAGYTDTQYF. The CDR3, as DNA: TGTGCCAGCAGCGTAGTGGCGGGATACACAGATACGCAGTATTTT.

The rearrangement links TRBV7-9 to TRBJ2-1, with no clear D. V was trimmed by 5 bases and J by 6 bases, leaving 17 bases between them. This CDR3 contains 15 residues. Germline-derived CDR1 and CDR2 are SEHNR and FQNEAQ (reference sequence). The CDR3 spells CASSDVNALGNEQFF. In DNA, the CDR3 is TGTGCCAGCAGCGACGTTAATGCCCTGGGCAATGAGCAGTTCTTC. The variable domain in full, completed from reference TRBV7-9 and TRBJ2-1, reads DTGVSQNPRHKITKRGQNVTFRCDPISEHNRLYWYRQTLGQGPEFLTYFQNEAQLEKSRLLSDRFSAERPKGSFSTLEIQRTEQGDSAMYLCASSDVNALGNEQFFGPGTRLTVL.

This clone was seen just once. The chain links TRBV10-3 to TRBJ1-6; a possible D gene is TRBD1 (5 bases). Germline V lookup: CDR1 ENHRY, CDR2 SYGVKD. This CDR3 comprises 16 residues. V was clipped by 3 bases and J by 0 bases, with 9 bases between them. CDR3 nucleotide sequence: TGTGCCATCAGTGACCGGGGCCGCTCCTATAATTCACCCCTCCACTTT. It codes for CAISDRGRSYNSPLHF.

The genes are TRBV11-2 and TRBJ1-5; no clear D. This CDR3 has 13 residues. V was pared by 0 bases and J by 0 bases, with 0 bases between. Germline lookup yields CDR1 SGHAT and CDR2 FQNNGV. CDR3 protein: CASSLDSNQPQHF. In nucleotides, the CDR3 is TGTGCCAGCAGCTTAGATAGCAATCAGCCCCAGCATTTT.

The chain recombines TRBV7-3 with TRBJ2-3; TRBD2 matches 11 bases. The CDR3 spans 18 residues. J was trimmed by 2 bases and V by 3 bases; bases with no gene match: 10. In germline, CDR1 is SGHTA, CDR2 FQGTGA. For the CDR3, the DNA is TGTGCCAGCAGCTTGTATCTAGCGGGAGGTCAAGCCACAGATACGCAGTATTTT. It specifies CASSLYLAGGQATDTQYF.

The J gene is TRBJ2-1, the V gene TRBV5-1; 11 nucleotides align to TRBD2. The trim removed 6 bases at V and 3 bases at J, leaving 11 bases unmatched. Germline CDR1 reads SGHRS; CDR2 reads YFSETQ. This CDR3 region has 17 residues. CDR3 sequence reads: CASKLTTGTSGYNEQFF. As DNA, the CDR3 is TGCGCCAGCAAACTCACCACCGGGACTAGCGGCTACAATGAGCAGTTCTTC.

The genes are TRBV7-2 and TRBJ1-1; D is possibly TRBD1 (5 bases). This CDR3 region has 17 residues. CDR1 SGHTA and CDR2 FQGNSA come from the germline V gene. Trimming shortened V by 1 base and J by 1 base, and 16 bases separated the two germline ends. CDR3 bases: TGTGCCAGCAGCTTAGATGCTGCCCCTGGGGGGAACACTGAAGCTTTCTTT. Translated, it gives CASSLDAAPGGNTEAFF.

The CDR3 reads CASSLTGGQGVYNEQFF. CDR3 nucleotides: TGTGCCAGCAGCTTAACAGGGGGCCAGGGGGTTTACAATGAGCAGTTCTTC. This chain uses TRBV5-6 with TRBJ2-1; TRBD1 aligns across 9 bases. Germline trimming cut 2 bases from V and 4 bases from J; bases unmatched to any gene: 10. Germline CDR1 is SGHDT and CDR2 is YYEEEE. This CDR3 region has 17 residues.

The gene calls are TRBV13 and TRBJ1-3, with D possibly matching TRBD1 (5 bases). This CDR3 contains 17 residues. V gave up 3 bases and J gave up 4 bases, with 19 bases separating them. Germline CDR1 PRHDT, CDR2 FYEKMQ (reference sequence). The CDR3 DNA follows: TGTGCCAGCAGCTTTCGAGGTCGGGGGGGAAGAGGAAACACCATATATTTT. Its protein product is CASSFRGRGGRGNTIYF.

J is TRBJ1-3 and V is TRBV9; D not resolved. Trimming stripped 4 bases from V and 4 bases from J, with 6 bases between. The CDR3 runs 12 residues. Germline V lookup: CDR1 SGDLS, CDR2 YYNGEE. The CDR3 nucleotides are TGTGCCAGCAGCCAGGCGGGAAACACCATATATTTT. Translated, it gives CASSQAGNTIYF.